This TCR beta chain was profiled in a study of shared clonotypes between healthy human individuals. Across the whole study: Those who served as donors were a couple of women and a few men between the ages of 18 and 49. Findings of the study overall: The four-donor shared clonotypes exceeded non-shared clonotypes in generation probability, with non-shared ones scoring lower.

There were no recent acute infections or vaccinations among the donors, who were healthy HIV-negative adults. The CDR3 length is 15 residues. Germline values: CDR1 SGHVS, CDR2 FQNEAQ. Losses at the gene ends were 5 bases for V and 3 bases for J; bases not matched to a gene: 9. Assay used: immunoSEQ multiplex PCR; TCRdb lists only in-frame clones, some missing. The sample consists of 2.3 million or so clones, approximately 93% of them appearing once. Points on this clone: Its antigen remains unidentified.

This rearrangement joins TRBV7-8 to TRBJ2-7, with 8 bases lining up with TRBD1. The sequence came from a man aged 18 to 30 in good health. Some clones in this sample may be carry-over from other donors' samples. The sample taken for sequencing was naive CD4+ T cells from PBMCs. Specified subset: CD45RA+ positively selected. The CDR3 DNA sequence: TGTGCCAGCAGCCCCGGCCAGGGGGCCCTCTACGAGCAGTACTTC. Translation gives CASSPGQGALYEQYF.